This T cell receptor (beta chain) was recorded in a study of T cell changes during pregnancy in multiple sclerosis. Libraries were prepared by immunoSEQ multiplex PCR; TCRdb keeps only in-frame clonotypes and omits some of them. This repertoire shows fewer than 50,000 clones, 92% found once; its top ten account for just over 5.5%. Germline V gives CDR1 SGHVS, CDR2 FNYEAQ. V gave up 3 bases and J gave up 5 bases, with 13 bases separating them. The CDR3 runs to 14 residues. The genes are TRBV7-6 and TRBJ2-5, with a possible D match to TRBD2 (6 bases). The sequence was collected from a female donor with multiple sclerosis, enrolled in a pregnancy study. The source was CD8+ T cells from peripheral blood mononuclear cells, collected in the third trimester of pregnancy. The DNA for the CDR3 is TGTGCCAGCAGCTTGACCGGGGGTGTTGAGACCCAGTACTTC. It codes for CASSLTGGVETQYF.